The rows below give T cell receptor beta chains drawn from one sample of a study of Graves' ophthalmopathy and Graves' hyperthyroidism. TCRdb re-derived calls from the multiplex PCR reads in MiXCR, one entry per CDR3 protein. The sample consists of almost 750,000 distinct CDR3 sequences, roughly two fifths of them appearing once. Sequenced sample: peripheral blood. These TCRs come from an adult man with Graves' ophthalmopathy. CDR3s include the opening cysteine and the closing phenylalanine or tryptophan. The D gene is left open where the match is weak. Not all rows give a size; the values are once, few, many and, for expanded clones, a class.

TRBJ2-2,TRBV9,TRBD2,few,TGTGCCAGCAGCTTGGGTCTAGCGGGAGGGGGCACCGGGGAGCTGTTTTTT,CASSLGLAGGGTGELFF
TRBJ1-5,TRBV24-1,TRBD1,few,TGTGCCAGCTCACCATGGGCGGGACAGGAGTATCAGCCCCAGCATTTT,CASSPWAGQEYQPQHF
TRBJ1-1,TRBV2,TRBD1,-,TGTGCCAGCAGCCCCCGGGACAGGGGGTACACTGAAGCTTTCTTT,CASSPRDRGYTEAFF
TRBJ1-1,TRBV10-3,TRBD1,few,TGTGCCAGCAGTTACTCGGCAGGGGGCTGGAGGACTGAAGCTTTCTTT,CASSYSAGGWRTEAFF
TRBJ1-4,TRBV15,TRBD1,once,TGTGCCACCAGAGAAGGACAGGGGGCGTTTGAAAAACTGTTTTTT,CATREGQGAFEKLFF
TRBJ2-5,TRBV2,-,-,TGTGCCAGCAGTGAAAGGGTTCGGCAGACCCAGTACTTC,CASSERVRQTQYF
TRBJ1-4,TRBV25-1,TRBD1,-,TGTGCCAGCATGGACAGGACTAATGAAAAACTGTTTTTT,CASMDRTNEKLFF
TRBJ1-4,TRBV19,-,few,TGTGCCAGTAGTAGTCACAGGGCAACTAATGAAAAACTGTTTTTT,CASSSHRATNEKLFF
TRBJ2-7,TRBV5-1,TRBD1,few,TGCGCCAGCAGCGAAGGACAGGTTATCTCCTACGAGCAGTACTTC,CASSEGQVISYEQYF
TRBJ2-7,TRBV6-6,TRBD1,many,TGTGCCAGCAGTTACTCGGACAGGGGGCCTGGCGAGCAGTACTTC,CASSYSDRGPGEQYF
TRBJ2-7,TRBV29-1,TRBD1,-,TGCAGCGTTGATGCAGGGGGATTAAGTGAGCAGTACTTC,CSVDAGGLSEQYF
TRBJ2-7,TRBV20-1,TRBD1,-,TGCAGTGCGAGCCATAGCAGGGGGCAGTACGAGCAGTACTTC,CSASHSRGQYEQYF
TRBJ2-7,TRBV7-9,-,many,TGTGCCAGCAGCTTAGGACAGACCCCCTACGAGCAGTACTTC,CASSLGQTPYEQYF
TRBJ2-2,TRBV25-1,-,-,TGTGCCAGCAGCTTCGATCGGACAGAAATTAACACCGGGGAGCTGTTTTTT,CASSFDRTEINTGELFF
TRBJ1-1,TRBV10-3,-,many,TGTGCCAGCAGTTACTCAAGGGGGGACACTGAAGCTTTCTTT,CASSYSRGDTEAFF
TRBJ1-6,TRBV2,-,-,TGTGCCAGCAGTGGAGGTTGGGCAGGGGATTCACCCCTCCACTTT,CASSGGWAGDSPLHF
TRBJ2-5,TRBV20-1,TRBD2,-,TGCAGTGCCAGTGCTTGGGGGGTCGGCGGGAGATCACCCGAAGAGACCCAGTACTTC,CSASAWGVGGRSPEETQYF
TRBJ1-1,TRBV10-3,-,few,TGTGCCAGCAGTGACGGGGCCTGGAACACTGAAGCTTTCTTT,CASSDGAWNTEAFF
TRBJ2-2,TRBV12-3/TRBV12-4,TRBD2,-,TGTGCCAGCAGTCCAAGGACTAGCGGGAGGGCCGGGGAGCTGTTTTTT,CASSPRTSGRAGELFF
TRBJ2-5,TRBV5-8,-,many,TGTGCCAGCAGCTCCCCTCAGGGAGTGGAGACCCAGTACTTC,CASSSPQGVETQYF
TRBJ2-5,TRBV5-6,TRBD1,many,TGTGCCAGCAGCGCGACAGGGGGAGGGCACGAGACCCAGTACTTC,CASSATGGGHETQYF
TRBJ1-2,TRBV12-3/TRBV12-4,-,many,TGTGCCAGCAGCCGGCGCACGGATGGAGGCTACACCTTC,CASSRRTDGGYTF
TRBJ2-7,TRBV5-1,-,-,TGCGCCAGCAGCTACGATCAGGGACGGGAGTACTTC,CASSYDQGREYF
TRBJ2-5,TRBV25-1,-,many,TGTGCCAGCAGCCGACAGAGGTACCAAGAGACCCAGTACTTC,CASSRQRYQETQYF
TRBJ1-3,TRBV29-1,-,-,TGCAGCGTCGAGGGGACGGTGGGAAACACCATATATTTT,CSVEGTVGNTIYF
TRBJ2-7,TRBV15,-,many,TGTGCCACCAGCAGAACATTCTCCTACGAGCAGTACTTC,CATSRTFSYEQYF